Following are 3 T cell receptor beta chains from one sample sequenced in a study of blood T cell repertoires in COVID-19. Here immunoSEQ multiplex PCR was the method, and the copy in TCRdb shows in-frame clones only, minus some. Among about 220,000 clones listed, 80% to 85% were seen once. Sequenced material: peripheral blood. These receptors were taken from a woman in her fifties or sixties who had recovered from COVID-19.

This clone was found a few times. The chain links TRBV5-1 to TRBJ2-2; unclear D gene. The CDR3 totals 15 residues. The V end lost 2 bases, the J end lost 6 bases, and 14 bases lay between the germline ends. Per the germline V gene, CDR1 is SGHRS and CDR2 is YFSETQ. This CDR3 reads CASSLLAGRAGELFF. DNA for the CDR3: TGCGCCAGCAGCTTATTAGCTGGCCGCGCCGGGGAGCTGTTTTTT. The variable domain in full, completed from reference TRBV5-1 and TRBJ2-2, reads KAGVTQTPRYLIKTRGQQVTLSCSPISGHRSVSWYQQTPGQGLQFLFEYFSETQRNKGNFPGRFSGRQFSNSRSEMNVSTLELGDSALYLCASSLLAGRAGELFFGEGSRLTVL.

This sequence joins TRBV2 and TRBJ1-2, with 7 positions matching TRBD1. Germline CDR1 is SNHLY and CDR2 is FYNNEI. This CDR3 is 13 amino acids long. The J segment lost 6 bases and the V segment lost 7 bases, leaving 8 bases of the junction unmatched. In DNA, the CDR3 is TGTGCCAGCAACAGACAGGGAAGCGATGGCTACACCTTC. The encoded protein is CASNRQGSDGYTF.

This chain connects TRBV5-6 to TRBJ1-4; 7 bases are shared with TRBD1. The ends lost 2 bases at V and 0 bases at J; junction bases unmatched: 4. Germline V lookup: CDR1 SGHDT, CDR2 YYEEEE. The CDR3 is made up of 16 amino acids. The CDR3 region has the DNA TGTGCCAGCAGCTTCGGGACAGCTGCAACTAATGAAAAACTGTTTTTT. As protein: CASSFGTAATNEKLFF.